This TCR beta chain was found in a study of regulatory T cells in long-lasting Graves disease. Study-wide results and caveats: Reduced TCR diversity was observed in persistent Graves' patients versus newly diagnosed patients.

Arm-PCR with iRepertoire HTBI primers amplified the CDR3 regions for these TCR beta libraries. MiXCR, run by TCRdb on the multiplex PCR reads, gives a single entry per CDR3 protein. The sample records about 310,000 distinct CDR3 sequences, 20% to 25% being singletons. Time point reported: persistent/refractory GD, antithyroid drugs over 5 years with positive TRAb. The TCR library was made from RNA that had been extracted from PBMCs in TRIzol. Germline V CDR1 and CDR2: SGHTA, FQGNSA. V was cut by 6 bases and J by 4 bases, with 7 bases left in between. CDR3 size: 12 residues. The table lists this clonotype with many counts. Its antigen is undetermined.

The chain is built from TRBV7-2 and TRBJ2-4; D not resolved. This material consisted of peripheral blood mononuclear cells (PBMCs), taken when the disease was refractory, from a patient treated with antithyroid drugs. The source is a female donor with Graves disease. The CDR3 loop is CASSSQKNIQYF. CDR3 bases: TGTGCCAGCAGTTCACAGAAAAACATTCAGTACTTC.